The rows below give T cell receptor beta chains drawn from one sample of a study of T cell clusters in autoimmune cytopenias. From its re-call of the multiplex PCR reads, TCRdb lists each CDR3 protein once, without DNA. The sample is made up of 2,500 to 3,000 distinct CDR3 sequences, and the top ten hold around 25% of it. The sample taken for sequencing was peripheral blood. These receptors were collected from a human donor with an autoimmune cytopenia or autoimmune hepatitis (not recorded which). CDR3s include the opening cysteine and the closing phenylalanine or tryptophan. The order of the fields is J gene, clone size, V gene, CDR3 protein. Clone size is given as once, few, many, or a class for an expanded clone.

TRBJ2-1 | medium-sized | TRBV19 | CASSMSGLYNEQFF
TRBJ2-5 | medium-sized | TRBV7-2 | CASSPPLYQETQYF
TRBJ1-2 | medium-sized | TRBV6-5 | CASGRPNYGYTF
TRBJ2-5 | large | TRBV29-1 | CSVDNGGETQYF
TRBJ2-1 | medium-sized | TRBV6-2/TRBV6-3 | CASSYRLVRGIDEQFF
TRBJ1-3 | medium-sized | TRBV12-3/TRBV12-4 | CASSFTGNTIYF
TRBJ2-7 | medium-sized | TRBV27 | CASRGGFGEQYF
TRBJ1-5 | medium-sized | TRBV6-2/TRBV6-3 | CASSPTGGNQPQHF
TRBJ2-2 | medium-sized | TRBV27 | CASNPTGTVKTGELFF
TRBJ1-2 | medium-sized | TRBV5-4 | CASSTATGTGHGYTF